The 23 T cell receptor beta chains below all came from one sample that was sequenced in a study of blood T cell repertoires in COVID-19. The method was immunoSEQ multiplex PCR; TCRdb's version includes in-frame clones alone and lacks a portion of them. This repertoire shows tens of thousands of clones, around 90% found once; its top ten account for 5.3%. Sequencing was carried out using peripheral blood. All receptors derive from a man between 50 and 59 years old with acute or convalescent COVID-19.

This chain uses TRBV23-1 with TRBJ2-7; 7 bases match TRBD1. TRBV23-1 is an ORF; its function is uncertain. CDR3 length equals 15 residues. The J segment lost 3 bases and the V segment lost 2 bases, leaving 7 bases of the junction unmatched. The CDR3 sequence: CASSQNRGYDYEQYF. The DNA for the CDR3 is TGCGCCAGCAGTCAAAACAGGGGCTATGACTACGAGCAGTACTTC.

The V call is TRBV5-1, the J call TRBJ2-5, with 12 bases fitting TRBD1. Germline V gene lookup returns CDR1 SGHRS and CDR2 YFSETQ. Trimming took 0 bases from V and 4 from J; bases not matched to a gene: 1. The CDR3 covers 15 residues. CDR3 residues: CASSLGDRGRETQYF. For the CDR3, the DNA is TGCGCCAGCAGCTTGGGGGACAGGGGGCGAGAGACCCAGTACTTC. Full variable domain (missing parts from reference TRBV5-1 and TRBJ2-5): KAGVTQTPRYLIKTRGQQVTLSCSPISGHRSVSWYQQTPGQGLQFLFEYFSETQRNKGNFPGRFSGRQFSNSRSEMNVSTLELGDSALYLCASSLGDRGRETQYFGPGTRLLVL.

This clone was seen only once. This chain uses TRBV11-3 with TRBJ2-3; 10 positions agree with TRBD2. V lost 3 bases, J lost 1 base, and 4 bases stayed unmatched. The CDR3 extends over 16 amino acids. In germline, CDR1 is SGHNT, CDR2 YENEEA. The CDR3 DNA is TGTGCCAGCAGCTTCGCCGGGACTAGCGGCACAGATACGCAGTATTTT. Amino acids: CASSFAGTSGTDTQYF.

CDR3 residues: CASSYVAGFQETQYF. CDR3 sequence (DNA): TGTGCCAGCAGTTACGTAGCGGGATTTCAAGAGACCCAGTACTTC. The rearrangement links TRBV6-2 or TRBV6-3 to TRBJ2-5, with 8 nucleotides matching TRBD2. This CDR3 is 15 amino acids long. Per germline, CDR1 MNHEY and CDR2 SVGEGT. The V segment lost 2 bases and the J segment 2 bases; nucleotides outside the gene matches: 4.

The V gene is TRBV24-1, the J gene TRBJ2-3, with TRBD2 matching over 8 bases. With V trimmed by 4 bases and J by 6 bases, 11 bases remained unmatched. The CDR3 runs 16 residues. The germline V gene encodes CDR1 KGHDR and CDR2 SFDVKD. This CDR3 is CATSDPGSGRPDTQYF. The CDR3 nucleotides are TGTGCCACCAGTGACCCCGGCAGCGGGAGACCTGATACGCAGTATTTT.

In its sample, this clone was seen once. V gene TRBV27 combines with J gene TRBJ1-1; D is ambiguous. CDR1 and CDR2 from the germline V gene are MNHEY and SMNVEV (reference sequence). This CDR3 has 17 residues. V was trimmed by 5 bases and J by 4 bases, leaving 23 bases between them. The CDR3 DNA reads TGTGCCAGCAGTCATCTTTCGGTCGTCGGGAGGGTCACTGAAGCTTTCTTT. As protein: CASSHLSVVGRVTEAFF.

The chain couples TRBV24-1 to TRBJ2-1, with 7 bases that match TRBD2. Germline CDR1 reads KGHDR; CDR2 reads SFDVKD. With 5 bases clipped from V and 8 bases from J, the junction kept 11 bases outside the gene matches. This CDR3 is built from 15 residues. In DNA, the CDR3 is TGTGCCACCAGTGGGCCGGGACTACGTAACCATGAGCAGTTCTTC. This gives the protein CATSGPGLRNHEQFF.

The chain is built from TRBV7-8 and TRBJ1-5; D is ambiguous. V gave up 2 bases and J gave up 6 bases, with 14 bases separating them. CDR1 and CDR2 (germline): SGHVS, FQNEAQ. The CDR3 is 15 residues long. The CDR3 bases are TGTGCCAGCAGCTTAATGCGCGTGGGCAGTCAGCCCCAGCATTTT. It codes for CASSLMRVGSQPQHF.

The chain is built from TRBV11-3 and TRBJ2-1; 16 bases fit TRBD2. The CDR3 has 17 amino acids. J lost 4 bases, V lost 5 bases, and 5 bases had no gene match. Germline V CDR1 and CDR2: SGHNT, YENEEA. This CDR3 is CASSLGLAGGLYNEQFF. Written as DNA, the CDR3 is TGTGCCAGCAGCCTGGGACTAGCGGGAGGGTTATACAATGAGCAGTTCTTC.

The table lists this clone with a few counts. The V call is TRBV4-2, the J call TRBJ1-5, with 12 bases lining up with TRBD1. After removal of 4 bases from V and 5 bases from J, the junction contained 12 bases not matched to a gene. The CDR3 covers 18 residues. CDR1 LGHNA and CDR2 YNFKEQ come from the germline V gene. The CDR3 loop is CASSPARGQGAQDQPQHF. For the CDR3, the DNA is TGTGCCAGCAGCCCCGCCCGGGGACAGGGGGCTCAAGATCAGCCCCAGCATTTT.

This rearrangement joins TRBV28 to TRBJ2-5, with 10 bases that match TRBD1. From germline, CDR1 is MDHEN and CDR2 SYDVKM. The length of the CDR3 is 16 residues. V lost 4 bases and J lost 6; bases outside the gene matches: 11. CDR3 amino acids: CASSSVTGGATKTQYF. DNA of the CDR3: TGTGCCAGCAGTTCAGTGACAGGGGGCGCGACAAAGACCCAGTACTTC.

The chain couples TRBV24-1 to TRBJ2-7; no reliable D call. Germline V gives CDR1 KGHDR, CDR2 SFDVKD. Trimming left V 9 bases short and J 5 bases short, with 10 bases between. This CDR3 is 11 amino acids long. The CDR3 protein is CATEDSNEQYF. DNA of the CDR3: TGTGCCACCGAGGATTCCAACGAGCAGTACTTC.

V and J are TRBV2 and TRBJ2-1, with a tentative D call TRBD2 (5 bases). V shed 5 bases and J shed 1 base, with 9 bases lying between them. The V gene's germline CDR1 is SNHLY and CDR2 FYNNEI. The CDR3 extends over 14 amino acids. Here the CDR3 DNA reads TGTGCCAGCAGTTTCCGGGGTTCCTACAATGAGCAGTTCTTC. This sequence encodes CASSFRGSYNEQFF.

The chain has TRBV7-2 and TRBJ2-7; perhaps TRBD1 as D (6 bases). CDR3 length equals 14 residues. Germline V gene data show CDR1 as SGHTA and CDR2 as FQGNSA. V lost 7 bases and J lost 0, with 13 bases in between. The CDR3 region is CASTLDSSSYEQYF. The CDR3 bases are TGTGCCAGCACCCTGGACAGCAGCTCCTACGAGCAGTACTTC.

V is TRBV7-8 and J is TRBJ1-1; a possible D gene is TRBD1 (5 bases). Trimming removed 2 bases from V and 4 bases from J, with 20 bases in between. The germline gives CDR1 SGHVS, CDR2 FQNEAQ. The CDR3 loop spans 17 amino acids. The CDR3 DNA reads as TGTGCCAGCAGCTTACTGAGAATGGGCGGGGCCGCCACTGAAGCTTTCTTT. Translation: CASSLLRMGGAATEAFF. The whole variable domain, remainder taken from reference TRBV7-8 and TRBJ1-1, is GAGVSQSPRYKVAKRGQDVALRCDPISGHVSLFWYQQALGQGPEFLTYFQNEAQLDKSGLPSDRFFAERPEGSVSTLKIQRTQQEDSAVYLCASSLLRMGGAATEAFFGQGTRLTVV.

This chain links TRBV4-3 with TRBJ2-3; perhaps TRBD2 as D (6 bases). This CDR3 comprises 16 residues. The germline V gene encodes CDR1 LGHNA and CDR2 YSLEER. V lost 1 base and J lost 2, with 13 bases in between. CDR3 loop: CASSQVMAGLTDTQYF. DNA for the CDR3: TGCGCCAGCAGCCAAGTAATGGCGGGGCTCACAGATACGCAGTATTTT.

The V call is TRBV4-1, the J call TRBJ1-1, with D perhaps TRBD1 (5 bases). Trimming took 0 bases from V and 7 from J, leaving 15 bases between them. Germline CDR1 reads MGHRA; CDR2 reads YSYEKL. The length of the CDR3 is 15 residues. CDR3 sequence: CASSQDPGGSGEAFF. The DNA for the CDR3 is TGCGCCAGCAGCCAAGATCCCGGGGGGTCTGGTGAAGCTTTCTTT.

This rearrangement joins TRBV2 to TRBJ2-7; TRBD2 matches 9 bases. The V gene end was trimmed by 8 bases and the J gene end by 6 bases; junction bases not matched to a gene: 8. Germline V gene data show CDR1 as SNHLY and CDR2 as FYNNEI. The CDR3 has 13 residues. Written as DNA, the CDR3 is TGTGCCAGCTCTAGCGGGACGTTTTCCGAGCAGTACTTC. It is translated as CASSSGTFSEQYF.

CDR3 DNA: TGTGCCTGGAGTGGATCACAGGGGATGAACACTGAAGCTTTCTTT. The encoded protein is CAWSGSQGMNTEAFF. This chain joins TRBV30 and TRBJ1-1; 7 bases align to TRBD1. J was trimmed by 0 bases and V by 1 base; bases with no gene match: 5. The CDR3 spans 15 residues. Germline CDR1 reads GTSNPN; CDR2 reads SVGIG (reference sequence).

V gene TRBV7-4 combines with J gene TRBJ1-2; 9 positions match TRBD1. The ends lost 5 bases at V and 8 bases at J; junction bases unmatched: 6. CDR1 is SGHVT and CDR2 is SQSDAQ in the germline V gene. The CDR3 extends over 13 amino acids. The CDR3 loop is CASSTTGGCGYTF. The CDR3 region has the DNA TGTGCCAGCAGCACCACAGGGGGCTGCGGCTACACCTTC.

J is TRBJ1-2 and V is TRBV27; 11 positions match TRBD1. Germline CDR1 is MNHEY and CDR2 is SMNVEV (reference sequence). V was clipped by 5 bases and J by 4 bases; unmatched bases: 15. This CDR3 region has 18 residues. The CDR3 protein is CASSPLRSDRGRIYGYTF. As DNA, the CDR3 is TGTGCCAGCAGTCCTCTCCGTTCGGACAGGGGGCGCATCTATGGCTACACCTTC.

The J gene is TRBJ2-7, the V gene TRBV27; no reliable D call. The CDR3 is 13 amino acids. V was shortened by 1 base and J by 9 bases, with 13 bases between the two germline ends. Per germline, CDR1 MNHEY and CDR2 SMNVEV (reference sequence). The CDR3 loop reads CASSLFPGMAQYF. The CDR3 DNA reads TGTGCCAGCAGTTTATTTCCAGGTATGGCGCAGTACTTC.

This chain links TRBV18 with TRBJ1-3, with TRBD1 matching 7 bases. The CDR3 is 14 amino acids. CDR1 and CDR2 from the germline V gene are KGHSH and LQKENI. V gave up 6 bases and J gave up 2 bases; unmatched junction bases: 4. CDR3 amino acids: CASSQQGTGNTIYF. CDR3 nucleotides: TGTGCCAGCTCGCAACAGGGGACTGGAAACACCATATATTTT.